This TCR beta chain comes out of a study of regulatory T cells in long-lasting Graves disease. Study information: The definition of persistent Graves' disease was over 5 years of antithyroid drugs with positive TSH receptor antibodies.

Germline CDR1 SEHNR, CDR2 FQNEAQ (reference sequence). This CDR3 is 17 amino acids long. The J segment lost 6 bases and the V segment lost 0 bases, leaving 10 bases of the junction unmatched. About this clonotype: No antigen is known for it.

Stated time point: persistent/refractory GD, antithyroid drugs over 5 years with positive TRAb. After RNA was extracted from PBMCs, the TCR library was made from it. Nine milliliters of peripheral blood were taken and placed in EDTA tubes. Study-wide results and limits: Researchers examined only peripheral blood and not thyroid tissue.

Library construction for TCR beta used iRepertoire HTBI primers and Arm-PCR of CDR3 regions. Original analysis: Samples revealed 50 to 75 TRBV and roughly 15 TRBJ segments. MiXCR, applied by TCRdb to the multiplex PCR reads, yields one record per CDR3 protein. The authors' filters were not applied to this entry. The data hold approximately 690,000 distinct CDR3 sequences, with 25% to 35% observed a single time. This receptor was taken from a female donor with Graves disease. The rearrangement links TRBV7-9 to TRBJ1-5, with 8 bases fitting TRBD1. The sample here was peripheral blood mononuclear cells (PBMCs), taken when the disease was refractory, from a patient treated with antithyroid drugs. The CDR3 reads CASSLARPGGISQPQHF. The CDR3 bases are TGTGCCAGCAGCTTAGCGAGGCCAGGGGGCATCAGTCAGCCCCAGCATTTT.